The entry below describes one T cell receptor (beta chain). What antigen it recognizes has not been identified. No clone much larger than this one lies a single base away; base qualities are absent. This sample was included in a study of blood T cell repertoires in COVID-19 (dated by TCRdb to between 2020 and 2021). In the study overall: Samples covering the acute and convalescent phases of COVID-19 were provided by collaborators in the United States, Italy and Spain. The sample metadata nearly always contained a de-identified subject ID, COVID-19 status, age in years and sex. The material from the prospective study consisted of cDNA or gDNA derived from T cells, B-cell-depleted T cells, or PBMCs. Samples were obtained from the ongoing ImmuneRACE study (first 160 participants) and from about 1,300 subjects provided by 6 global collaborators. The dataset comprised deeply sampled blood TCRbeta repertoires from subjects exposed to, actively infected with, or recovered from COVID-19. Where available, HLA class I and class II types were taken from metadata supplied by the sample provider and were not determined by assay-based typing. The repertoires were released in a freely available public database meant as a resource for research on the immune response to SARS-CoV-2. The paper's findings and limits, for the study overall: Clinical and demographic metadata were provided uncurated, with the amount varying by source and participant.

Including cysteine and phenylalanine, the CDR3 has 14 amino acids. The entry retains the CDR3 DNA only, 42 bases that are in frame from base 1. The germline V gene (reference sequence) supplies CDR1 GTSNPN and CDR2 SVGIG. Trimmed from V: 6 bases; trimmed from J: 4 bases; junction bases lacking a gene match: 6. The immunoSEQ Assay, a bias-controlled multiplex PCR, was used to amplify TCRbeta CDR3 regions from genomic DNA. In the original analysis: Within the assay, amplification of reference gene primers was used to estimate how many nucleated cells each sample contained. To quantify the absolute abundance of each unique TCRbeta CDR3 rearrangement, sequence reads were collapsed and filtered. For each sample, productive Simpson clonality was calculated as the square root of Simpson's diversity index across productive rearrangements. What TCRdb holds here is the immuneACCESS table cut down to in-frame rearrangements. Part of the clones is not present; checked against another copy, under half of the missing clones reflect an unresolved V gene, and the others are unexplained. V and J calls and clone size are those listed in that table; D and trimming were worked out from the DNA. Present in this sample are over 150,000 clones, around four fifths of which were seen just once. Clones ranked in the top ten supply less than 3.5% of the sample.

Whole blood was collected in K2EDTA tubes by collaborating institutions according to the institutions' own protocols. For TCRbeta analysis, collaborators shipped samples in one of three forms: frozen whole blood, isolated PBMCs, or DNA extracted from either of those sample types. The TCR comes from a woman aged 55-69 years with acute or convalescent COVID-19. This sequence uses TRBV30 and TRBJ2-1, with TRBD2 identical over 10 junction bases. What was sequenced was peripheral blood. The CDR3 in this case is CACRKRGGYNEQFF. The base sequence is TGTGCCTGTAGAAAGCGGGGGGGTTACAATGAGCAGTTCTTC.